The next 7 T cell receptor beta chains were all read from a single sample in a study of T cells in Graves' hyperthyroidism and ophthalmopathy. Amplified TCR beta CDR3 regions derived from RNA transcripts. Initially, a first-round RT-PCR of the TCR CDR3 employed the HTBI primer set. MiXCR, applied by TCRdb to the multiplex PCR reads, yields one record per CDR3 protein. This table holds roughly 650,000 distinct CDR3 sequences, about a sixth found once. The sequenced sample was blood. The receptors derive from a woman aged 40-49 years with Graves' ophthalmopathy.

The chain joins TRBV9 to TRBJ2-1; D is unclear. Germline V CDR1 and CDR2: SGDLS, YYNGEE. V was cut by 4 bases and J by 2 bases, with 16 bases left in between. This CDR3 region has 16 residues. CDR3 loop: CASSPRSYRTYNEQFF. CDR3 in DNA: TGTGCCAGCAGCCCGAGGTCCTACCGCACCTACAATGAGCAGTTCTTC.

At least ten counts were recorded for this clonotype. The chain has TRBV7-3 and TRBJ2-1; the D is unclear. The germline V gene encodes CDR1 SGHTA and CDR2 FQGTGA. Trimming stripped 2 bases from V and 6 bases from J, with 17 bases between. The CDR3 length is 16 residues. CDR3 region: CASSLGIGSGGNEQFF. Written as DNA, the CDR3 is TGTGCCAGCAGCTTAGGGATCGGGTCAGGCGGCAATGAGCAGTTCTTC.

This clonotype was found a few times. As DNA, the CDR3 is TGTGCCAGCCTCAGCGGGGGGGGGGATGAGCAGTTCTTC. This translates into CASLSGGGDEQFF. The genes are TRBV2 and TRBJ2-1; 10 bases agree with TRBD2. CDR1 is SNHLY, CDR2 FYNNEI, per germline. The V gene end was trimmed by 8 bases and the J gene end by 8 bases; junction bases not matched to a gene: 6. CDR3 size: 13 residues. The complete variable domain, with remaining parts taken from reference TRBV2 and TRBJ2-1, reads EPEVTQTPSHQVTQMGQEVILRCVPISNHLYFYWYRQILGQKVEFLVSFYNNEISEKSEIFDDQFSVERPDGSNFTLKIRSTKLEDSAMYFCASLSGGGDEQFFGPGTRLTVL.

This clonotype has a count of ten or more. The chain combines TRBV2 with TRBJ2-4; possibly TRBD1 for D (6 bases). CDR3 size: 15 residues. Germline CDR1 is SNHLY and CDR2 is FYNNEI. V shed 7 bases and J shed 6 bases, with 19 bases lying between them. The DNA for the CDR3 is TGTGCCAGCAAAATACAGGGCCTCGAGGGAAACATTCAGTACTTC. Protein sequence: CASKIQGLEGNIQYF.

This clonotype turned up a few times. A much bigger clone sits one base away, suggesting this may be a read error. The chain is built from TRBV30 and TRBJ2-5; the match to TRBD2 covers 11 bases. In germline, CDR1 is GTSNPN, CDR2 SVGIG (reference sequence). J gave up 7 bases and V 2 bases, and 9 bases lay outside the gene matches. There are 15 residues in the CDR3. The CDR3 sequence is CAWSPPTSGSGTQYF. The CDR3 coding sequence is TGTGCCTGGAGTCCTCCTACTAGCGGGAGTGGGACCCAGTACTTC.

This clonotype appeared many times. The chain joins TRBV20-1 to TRBJ1-5; 8 nucleotides align to TRBD1. With 6 bases clipped from V and 4 bases from J, the junction kept 5 bases outside the gene matches. Germline CDR1 and CDR2: DFQATT and SNEGSKA (reference sequence). This CDR3 spans 13 amino acids. CDR3 nucleotide sequence: TGCAGTGCGAGGACAGGGTCGAATCAGCCCCAGCATTTT. This gives the protein CSARTGSNQPQHF.

This clonotype has only a few counts. This rearrangement joins TRBV4-1 to TRBJ1-6; D call uncertain. Trimming removed 1 base at V and 9 bases at J, with 1 base between. In germline, CDR1 is MGHRA, CDR2 YSYEKL. CDR3 length equals 11 residues. CDR3 nucleotides: TGCGCCAGCAGCCAAGGTTCACCCCTCCACTTT. Its protein product is CASSQGSPLHF.